These 25 T cell receptor beta chains share one sample of origin, sequenced in a study of T cells after yellow fever vaccination. TCRdb itself ran the 5' RACE reads through MiXCR, one entry per CDR3 protein. The profile shows about 320,000 distinct CDR3 sequences, roughly 4.3% of them singletons. This sample comprised PBMCs, obtained 15 days after the yellow fever booster vaccination. These receptors all come from a man aged 18 to 30 who received the YFV17D yellow fever vaccine.

This clonotype was counted ten times or more. This chain uses TRBV6-6 with TRBJ2-1; D unclear. CDR3 length equals 12 residues. Germline-derived CDR1 and CDR2 are MNHNY and SVGAGI (reference sequence). Deletions cut 11 bases from V and 0 bases from J, with 8 bases between. CDR3 residues: CAGRGSYNEQFF. Here the CDR3 DNA reads TGTGCCGGACGTGGCTCCTACAATGAGCAGTTCTTC.

This clonotype was picked up a small number of times. Here the CDR3 reads CSAPGEGRETQYF. CDR3 DNA sequence: TGCAGTGCCCCAGGTGAAGGGCGGGAGACCCAGTACTTC. The J gene is TRBJ2-5, the V gene TRBV20-1; no clear D. This CDR3 has 13 residues. Germline V gives CDR1 DFQATT, CDR2 SNEGSKA (reference sequence). The V and J ends lost 6 bases and 5 bases respectively, with 16 bases between them.

This clonotype has just a few counts. This chain links TRBV12-3 or TRBV12-4 with TRBJ1-6; tentative D call: TRBD1 (5 bases). Deletions cut 6 bases from V and 7 bases from J, with 16 bases between. CDR3 size: 15 residues. The CDR3 DNA is TGTGCCAGCAGACTACTCCCAGGGACCAATTCACCCCTCCACTTT. This sequence encodes CASRLLPGTNSPLHF.

The chain recombines TRBV5-1 with TRBJ2-3, with D maybe TRBD2 (6 bases). V was shortened by 7 bases and J by 6 bases, with 15 bases between the two germline ends. The germline gives CDR1 SGHRS, CDR2 YFSETQ. This CDR3 comprises 13 residues. This chain's CDR3 is CASLTEGGDTQYF. CDR3 nucleotide sequence: TGCGCCAGCCTAACGGAGGGCGGCGATACGCAGTATTTT. The whole variable domain, filled in from reference TRBV5-1 and TRBJ2-3, reads KAGVTQTPRYLIKTRGQQVTLSCSPISGHRSVSWYQQTPGQGLQFLFEYFSETQRNKGNFPGRFSGRQFSNSRSEMNVSTLELGDSALYLCASLTEGGDTQYFGPGTRLTVL.

Many counts were recorded for this clonotype. The CDR3 is CASSEAGAASEAFF. As DNA, the CDR3 is TGCGCCAGCAGTGAAGCAGGGGCCGCATCTGAAGCTTTCTTT. The chain joins TRBV10-1 to TRBJ1-1; D might be TRBD1 (6 bases). The CDR3 spans 14 residues. Germline assignment: CDR1 WNHNN and CDR2 SYGVQD (reference sequence). V gave up 3 bases and J gave up 6 bases, with 14 bases separating them.

This clonotype was seen a handful of times. The CDR3 nucleotides are TGTGCCAGCAGCTTAGACCCAAACCGGCGGGCGGAAGCTTTCTTT. It is translated as CASSLDPNRRAEAFF. V is TRBV7-2 and J is TRBJ1-1; no reliable D call. Per germline, CDR1 SGHTA and CDR2 FQGNSA. The ends were cut back, 1 base at V and 8 bases at J, with 17 bases in the middle. The CDR3 length is 15 residues.

The rearrangement links TRBV27 to TRBJ1-1; the D is unclear. Trimming cost V 5 bases and J 7 bases, with 14 bases left between them. The CDR3 extends over 13 amino acids. Germline V gives CDR1 MNHEY, CDR2 SMNVEV (reference sequence). CDR3 nucleotide sequence: TGTGCCAGCAGTCCCTGGGAAGGGCGTGAAGCTTTCTTT. It yields the protein CASSPWEGREAFF.

This clonotype occurred many times. The chain couples TRBV3-1 to TRBJ2-3; a possible D gene is TRBD1 (6 bases). The germline V gene encodes CDR1 LGHDT and CDR2 YNNKEL (reference sequence). The length of the CDR3 is 17 residues. The V end lost 6 bases, the J end lost 1 base, and 20 bases lay between the germline ends. CDR3: CASRRNNRVGGTDTQYF. DNA of the CDR3: TGTGCCAGCAGACGTAATAACAGGGTAGGAGGCACAGATACGCAGTATTTT.

This clonotype has at least ten counts. The rearrangement joins TRBV6-2 or TRBV6-3 to TRBJ2-3, with TRBD2 matching over 12 bases. The CDR3 extends over 14 amino acids. Germline CDR1 MNHEY, CDR2 SVGEGT. V trimming: 8 bases; J trimming: 2 bases; junction bases outside the gene matches: 2. The CDR3 DNA follows: TGTGCCAGCGGACTAGCGGGGAACACAGATACGCAGTATTTT. Translation: CASGLAGNTDTQYF.

This clonotype was counted at least ten times. The J gene is TRBJ1-1, the V gene TRBV7-9, with unresolved D. The V and J ends lost 5 bases and 4 bases respectively, with 8 bases between them. The CDR3 totals 12 residues. Germline V CDR1 and CDR2: SEHNR, FQNEAQ (reference sequence). CDR3 loop: CASSQEFTEAFF. Written as DNA, the CDR3 is TGTGCCAGCAGCCAGGAGTTCACTGAAGCTTTCTTT.

This clonotype was picked up a small number of times. The rearrangement joins TRBV11-1 to TRBJ2-5, with 10 bases matching TRBD1. The V gene end was trimmed by 0 bases and the J gene end by 0 bases; junction bases not matched to a gene: 10. This CDR3 is built from 19 residues. The germline V gene encodes CDR1 SGHAT and CDR2 FQDESV (reference sequence). CDR3 in DNA: TGTGCCAGCAGCTTAGCGATGGGTCGGGACAGGGGTCACCAAGAGACCCAGTACTTC. The encoded protein is CASSLAMGRDRGHQETQYF.

There are a few counts of this clonotype. The J gene is TRBJ2-5, the V gene TRBV7-9; tentatively, D is TRBD2 (5 bases). The V gene's germline CDR1 is SEHNR and CDR2 FQNEAQ (reference sequence). V lost 6 bases and J 0 bases, leaving 8 bases between the germline ends. This CDR3 is 13 amino acids long. This CDR3 reads CASSNGDQETQYF. CDR3 DNA sequence: TGTGCCAGCAGTAACGGGGACCAAGAGACCCAGTACTTC.

The rearrangement links TRBV19 to TRBJ2-2; D is perhaps TRBD2 (5 bases). There are 12 residues in the CDR3. Per the germline V gene, CDR1 is LNHDA and CDR2 is SQIVND (reference sequence). The V and J ends lost 4 bases and 7 bases respectively, with 7 bases between them. In DNA form, the CDR3 reads TGTGCCAGTAGTAGAGGGAACGGGGAGCTGTTTTTT. Protein: CASSRGNGELFF.

This clonotype was counted a few times. This chain uses TRBV20-1 with TRBJ2-1; tentatively, D is TRBD1 or TRBD2 (5 bases each). This CDR3 has 20 residues. Trimming pared 5 bases from V and 1 base from J, leaving 30 bases between. CDR1 and CDR2 (germline): DFQATT, SNEGSKA (reference sequence). The CDR3 loop reads CSALPLGTPPGIRSYNEQFF. CDR3 bases: TGCAGTGCTCTCCCCCTGGGGACGCCCCCGGGAATTCGGTCCTACAATGAGCAGTTCTTC.

This clonotype was recorded many times. This chain connects TRBV9 to TRBJ2-3; 9 bases match TRBD1. The CDR3 totals 18 residues. Germline assignment: CDR1 SGDLS and CDR2 YYNGEE. With V trimmed by 3 bases and J by 4 bases, 15 bases remained unmatched. The CDR3 is CASSGRDRVSTRADTQYF. In DNA, the CDR3 is TGTGCCAGCAGCGGCCGGGACAGGGTATCCACCAGGGCAGATACGCAGTATTTT.

Ten or more counts support this clonotype. This rearrangement joins TRBV6-4 to TRBJ2-1; 8 bases agree with TRBD2. V was clipped by 0 bases and J by 7 bases; unmatched bases: 8. CDR1 and CDR2 (germline): MRHNA, SNTAGT. This CDR3 contains 16 residues. CDR3 DNA sequence: TGTGCCAGCAGTGACTCGCAGCGGGGGACTTCTAATGAGCAGTTCTTC. Translation: CASSDSQRGTSNEQFF.

The chain has TRBV24-1 and TRBJ1-4; D perhaps matches TRBD1 (5 bases). V lost 5 bases and J lost 0, with 9 bases in between. CDR3 length: 15 amino acids. The germline V gene has CDR1 KGHDR and CDR2 SFDVKD. For the CDR3, the DNA is TGTGCCACCAGTGTTGGGGCACCAACTAATGAAAAACTGTTTTTT. Translating gives CATSVGAPTNEKLFF.

There are many counts of this clonotype. One end of the junction fails to match germline, which may point to a read error. The rearrangement uses TRBV5-1 and TRBJ1-1; D is possibly TRBD1 (5 bases). The germline gives CDR1 SGHRS, CDR2 YFSETQ. The CDR3 has 14 amino acids. CDR3 bases: TGCGCCAGCACCTCGATGGGACCTCACACCGAAGCTTTCTTT. Encoded protein: CASTSMGPHTEAFF.

This clonotype was seen a few times. This chain joins TRBV7-9 and TRBJ2-5; D is perhaps TRBD1 (6 bases). The V end was cut by 1 base, the J end by 5 bases, with 14 bases between. The CDR3 has 15 residues. Germline assignment: CDR1 SEHNR and CDR2 FQNEAQ (reference sequence). The CDR3 bases are TGTGCCAGCAGCTTAGTGTACAGGGCCGTGGAGACCCAGTACTTC. Its translation is CASSLVYRAVETQYF.

This chain uses TRBV4-3 with TRBJ2-2; the D call may be TRBD1 or TRBD2 (5 bases each). This CDR3 contains 18 residues. The germline V gene has CDR1 LGHNA and CDR2 YSLEER. Trimming shortened V by 0 bases and J by 0 bases, and 14 bases separated the two germline ends. The CDR3 bases are TGCGCCAGCAGCCAAGATTTATACGGGGACGCGAACACCGGGGAGCTGTTTTTT. This sequence encodes CASSQDLYGDANTGELFF.

The J gene is TRBJ2-3, the V gene TRBV6-6, with D possibly TRBD2 on 6 matching bases. Germline CDR1 reads MNHNY; CDR2 reads SVGAGI (reference sequence). The CDR3 totals 18 residues. Trimming left V 5 bases short and J 0 bases short, with 21 bases between. CDR3 loop: CASSHNPLGSGSTDTQYF. CDR3 nucleotides: TGTGCCAGCAGTCACAACCCCCTGGGGAGCGGGAGCACAGATACGCAGTATTTT.

There are a few counts of this clonotype. The J gene is TRBJ2-3, the V gene TRBV4-3; TRBD2 is a possible D gene (5 bases). The CDR3 contains 15 residues. In germline, CDR1 is LGHNA, CDR2 YSLEER. V was shortened by 4 bases and J by 1 base, with 12 bases between the two germline ends. The CDR3, as DNA: TGCGCCAGCAGCCCCCGGGGAGCCGGCACAGATACGCAGTATTTT. Translation gives CASSPRGAGTDTQYF.

Many counts were recorded for this clonotype. The V gene is TRBV7-8, the J gene TRBJ2-1; TRBD1 is a possible D gene (6 bases). CDR1 and CDR2 from the germline V gene are SGHVS and FQNEAQ. This CDR3 comprises 15 residues. Trimming took 3 bases from V and 7 from J, leaving 16 bases between them. The DNA for the CDR3 is TGTGCCAGCAGCTTTTGGGACACTAAGACGAATGAGCAGTTCTTC. This sequence encodes CASSFWDTKTNEQFF. Looking up the rest from reference TRBV7-8 and TRBJ2-1 gives the full variable domain: GAGVSQSPRYKVAKRGQDVALRCDPISGHVSLFWYQQALGQGPEFLTYFQNEAQLDKSGLPSDRFFAERPEGSVSTLKIQRTQQEDSAVYLCASSFWDTKTNEQFFGPGTRLTVL.

This clonotype was seen repeatedly, ten times or more. The chain couples TRBV28 to TRBJ2-3, with D possibly TRBD2 on 6 matching bases. V lost 3 bases, J lost 2 bases, and 12 bases lay in between. The CDR3 length is 15 residues. The germline V gene encodes CDR1 MDHEN and CDR2 SYDVKM. The CDR3 sequence is CASSFGGRTTDTQYF. In DNA form, the CDR3 reads TGTGCCAGCAGTTTTGGAGGGCGGACCACAGATACGCAGTATTTT.

The chain employs TRBV29-1 and TRBJ1-5; 7 bases align to TRBD1. This CDR3 comprises 14 residues. The V gene's germline CDR1 is SQVTM and CDR2 ANQGSEA. J was trimmed by 4 bases and V by 2 bases; bases with no gene match: 5. CDR3 residues: CSVEPGQKNQPQHF. The DNA of the CDR3 is TGCAGCGTTGAACCGGGACAGAAGAATCAGCCCCAGCATTTT.